The 8 T cell receptor beta chains below were found in one sample sequenced in a study of blood T cell repertoires in COVID-19. Assay used: immunoSEQ multiplex PCR; TCRdb lists only in-frame clones, some missing. The table lists about 150,000 clones, 80% to 90% of them singletons, with over 8.5% in the top ten. The sequenced sample was peripheral blood. The receptors originated from a woman aged 50 to 65 with active or convalescent COVID-19.

The V gene is TRBV19, the J gene TRBJ1-1; D is perhaps TRBD1 (5 bases). The ends were cut back, 8 bases at V and 3 bases at J, with 16 bases in the middle. The CDR3 length is 14 residues. Germline V CDR1 and CDR2: LNHDA, SQIVND (reference sequence). CDR3 nucleotides: TGTGCCAGTTGCCTGGCCCGGGGGGACACTGAAGCTTTCTTT. Its protein is CASCLARGDTEAFF.

This clone was seen just once. The genes are TRBV7-2 and TRBJ1-4, with D uncertain. The V gene lost 6 bases and the J gene lost 4 bases, with 27 bases spanning the gap. The CDR3 totals 19 residues. Germline V gives CDR1 SGHTA, CDR2 FQGNSA. The CDR3: CASSRTGKSGLQSNEKLFF. The CDR3 bases are TGTGCCAGCAGTCGTACCGGGAAGTCTGGCCTGCAAAGTAATGAAAAACTGTTTTTT.

In nucleotides, the CDR3 is TGTGCCAGCAAGGCTAGCGGGAGATCGGACAATGAGCAGTTCTTC. Protein: CASKASGRSDNEQFF. This sequence joins TRBV27 and TRBJ2-1, with 10 bases matching TRBD2. This CDR3 region has 15 residues. Germline CDR1 and CDR2: MNHEY and SMNVEV (reference sequence). V was clipped by 7 bases and J by 5 bases; unmatched bases: 8.

Worth noting for this clone: The sample carries other DNA sequences with the same CDR3. V is TRBV6-5 and J is TRBJ1-1, with TRBD1 matching 7 bases. CDR3 length: 13 amino acids. The V and J ends lost 6 bases and 1 base, in that order; junction bases with no gene match: 2. Looked up from germline, CDR1 is MNHEY and CDR2 is SVGAGI. The CDR3 bases are TGTGCCAGCAGCCGACAGGGGAACACTGAAGCTTTCTTT. Amino acid sequence: CASSRQGNTEAFF.

The chain recombines TRBV29-1 with TRBJ1-1; no clear D. Germline values: CDR1 SQVTM, CDR2 ANQGSEA. Deletions cut 2 bases from V and 0 bases from J, with 7 bases between. The CDR3 runs to 13 residues. The CDR3 nucleotides are TGCAGCGTTGAACGGGAGTTGAACACTGAAGCTTTCTTT. Its protein is CSVERELNTEAFF.

The table lists this clone with a few counts. J is TRBJ2-7 and V is TRBV19; TRBD2 might be the D (6 bases). The CDR3 length is 16 residues. Trimming took 4 bases from V and 5 from J, leaving 21 bases between them. CDR1 is LNHDA, CDR2 SQIVND, per germline (reference sequence). CDR3 nucleotides: TGTGCCAGTAGTACAACCGTAGGGACTCGTCGCCACGAGCAGTACTTC. Amino acids: CASSTTVGTRRHEQYF.

The chain employs TRBV5-1 and TRBJ1-4; the D gene is possibly TRBD1 (5 bases). The V and J ends lost 0 bases and 0 bases respectively, with 9 bases between them. Per the germline V gene, CDR1 is SGHRS and CDR2 is YFSETQ. The CDR3 runs to 16 residues. This CDR3 reads CASSLDRPSTNEKLFF. CDR3 DNA: TGCGCCAGCAGCTTGGACAGGCCATCAACTAATGAAAAACTGTTTTTT.

This clone has just a few counts. The rearrangement joins TRBV18 to TRBJ1-5; 8 nucleotides match TRBD1. J lost 3 bases, V lost 6 bases, and 4 bases had no gene match. CDR3 length: 14 residues. Germline V gene sequence: CDR1 KGHSH, CDR2 LQKENI. The CDR3: CASSLQGDNQPQHF. In DNA, the CDR3 is TGTGCCAGCTCTCTACAGGGGGACAATCAGCCCCAGCATTTT. Variable domain in full (rest from reference TRBV18 and TRBJ1-5): NAGVMQNPRHLVRRRGQEARLRCSPMKGHSHVYWYRQLPEEGLKFMVYLQKENIIDESGMPKERFSAEFPKEGPSILRIQQVVRGDSAAYFCASSLQGDNQPQHFGDGTRLSIL.